A selection of T cell receptor beta chains follows, all from one sample in a study of cytomegalovirus exposure and HLA in healthy donors. The repertoire was sequenced with immunoSEQ multiplex PCR; TCRdb's copy has only in-frame clones and lacks some. The repertoire holds about 140,000 clones, with approximately 80% as singletons. The sequencing sample was made of PBMCs. All receptors derive from a man aged 25 to 40 in good health and CMV-seropositive. CDR3s include the opening cysteine and the closing phenylalanine or tryptophan. D genes are given only for firm matches. A clone size is listed for some rows: how often the clone was seen (once, few, many), or a class if it is expanded.

TRBD1	TRBV27	-	TRBJ2-7	14	TGTGCCAGCAGAAAGGCAGGACAGGACTACGAGCAGTACTTC	CASRKAGQDYEQYF
-	TRBV6-5	-	TRBJ2-7	14	TGTGCCAGCAGTTCACCCGGACAGCTCTACGAGCAGTACTTC	CASSSPGQLYEQYF
-	TRBV6-6	-	TRBJ1-2	15	TGTGCCAGCAGTTATAGTCGAGAAGGGCGGGCTGGCTACACCTTC	CASSYSREGRAGYTF
-	TRBV4-1	-	TRBJ2-3	17	TGCGCCAGCAGCCAAGAGTCGGCGGGGCCCCCCACAGATACGCAGTATTTT	CASSQESAGPPTDTQYF
-	TRBV5-6	-	TRBJ2-3	13	TGTGCCAGCAGCTTGCGGGTCACAGATACGCAGTATTTT	CASSLRVTDTQYF
TRBD2	TRBV18	-	TRBJ2-7	16	TGTGCCAGCTCACCAACTACTAGCGGGCGGTACCCACAGCAGTACTTC	CASSPTTSGRYPQQYF
-	TRBV2	-	TRBJ2-3	13	TGTGCCAGCAACGGACAGAGGACAGATACGCAGTATTTT	CASNGQRTDTQYF
TRBD1	TRBV25-1	-	TRBJ1-1	16	TGTGCCAGCAGTGGAGCTTCCGGGACAGTGAACACTGAAGCTTTCTTT	CASSGASGTVNTEAFF
-	TRBV6-1	-	TRBJ1-2	15	TGTGCCAGCAGTGAAGGGAGGGGGGGCGCGGATGGCTACACCTTC	CASSEGRGGADGYTF
-	TRBV5-1	-	TRBJ2-5	14	TGCGCCAGCAGACCCGACAGCAACCAAGAGACCCAGTACTTC	CASRPDSNQETQYF
-	TRBV29-1	-	TRBJ2-7	11	TGCAGCGTTAGGAGTACCTACGAGCAGTACTTC	CSVRSTYEQYF
TRBD1	TRBV9	-	TRBJ1-4	16	TGTGCCAGCAGCGTAGGCCCCCAGGGGGCGGGTGAAAAACTGTTTTTT	CASSVGPQGAGEKLFF
TRBD1	TRBV19	-	TRBJ1-5	13	TGTGCCACCTGGGACAGGGGGTTAGAGCCCCAGCATTTT	CATWDRGLEPQHF
TRBD1	TRBV7-3	-	TRBJ2-3	16	TGTGCCAGCAGCTTAGTGGGACAGGGTAGCACAGATACGCAGTATTTT	CASSLVGQGSTDTQYF
-	TRBV2	many	TRBJ1-1	14	TGTGCCAGCAGTCCAGACCCGGGGTTCCCTGAAGCTTTCTTT	CASSPDPGFPEAFF
-	TRBV19	-	TRBJ1-1	11	TGTGCCAGTAGTACCGCTAAAGTAGCTTTCTTT	CASSTAKVAFF
-	TRBV18	-	TRBJ2-1	13	TGTGCCAGCTCACCTAGCTCCTACAATGAGCAGTTCTTC	CASSPSSYNEQFF
-	TRBV15	-	TRBJ2-1	15	TGTGCCACCAGCAGAGCGAGGGAGAGGTACAATGAGCAGTTCTTC	CATSRARERYNEQFF
-	TRBV25-1	-	TRBJ2-1	14	TGTGCCAGCAGTGAGGGGAGAGCGAGGAATGAGCAGTTCTTC	CASSEGRARNEQFF